A single T cell receptor (beta chain) is shown here with its context. Its antigen is not identified. A history of autoimmune disease or systemic immunosuppression excluded patients. These data come from a study of OX40 agonist ivuxolimab in advanced cancers. Whole-study context: An agonistic human IgG2 monoclonal antibody against OX40 (CD134) was given. Study conclusions and caveats: With doses of 0.1-3.0 mg/kg, partial responders showed among the lowest clonal expansion. Certain nonresponders likewise exhibited a low normalized T-cell clonal expansion.

The table came from immunoSEQ multiplex PCR; TCRdb's copy has only in-frame clones and leaves some out. The table includes about 54,000 clones, approximately 90% detected once. This CDR3 region has 15 residues. The V gene lost 1 base and the J gene lost 6 bases, with 18 bases spanning the gap. The germline CDR1 and CDR2 sequences are GTSNPN and SVGIG (reference sequence). The sample consisted of CD4+ or CD8+ T cells sorted from blood, taken in a trial of the OX40 agonist ivuxolimab. V gene TRBV30 combines with J gene TRBJ1-2, with a weak D call TRBD1 (5 bases). The TCR sequence derives from an adult with an advanced solid tumor such as melanoma, head and neck, liver or kidney cancer. The CDR3 nucleotides are TGTGCCTGGAGTGGAGTGGTAGGGGATTGGAATGGCTACACCTTC. Its protein is CAWSGVVGDWNGYTF.